Included here is one TCR beta chain sequence, with context. What it recognizes is unknown. The likely explanation is a read error, given a far larger clone one base away. Clones were read by immunoSEQ multiplex PCR, and TCRdb kept only the in-frame ones, dropping some. This repertoire shows under 750,000 clones, over 55% found once; its top ten account for about 1.7%. Nashville, Tennessee was home to all donors, each a Caucasian adult. These data originate in a study of shared clonotypes between healthy human individuals. Turning to the study itself: Three men and two women, aged 18 to 49, were donors.

The study, taken as a whole, reports: The researchers took only blood, and tissue repertoires probably look different. The study generally estimated greater richness for naive than memory subsets.

Germline CDR1 reads MGHRA; CDR2 reads YSYEKL. This CDR3 comprises 15 residues. V gave up 2 bases and J gave up 2 bases, with 12 bases separating them. The TCR originated in a woman aged 25 to 39 in good health. The sample consisted of memory CD4+ T cells sorted from blood. The sample's subset: CD45RA-negative fraction. The gene calls are TRBV4-1 and TRBJ1-1; unclear D gene. CDR3 in amino acids: CASSQTRVGNTEAFF. The CDR3 coding sequence is TGCGCCAGCAGCCAAACCCGGGTGGGAAACACTGAAGCTTTCTTT.